These 7 T cell receptor beta chains were sequenced from one sample in a study of blood T cell repertoires in COVID-19 (dated by TCRdb to the early 2020s). The library was built by means of the immunoSEQ multiplex PCR assay. In TCRdb, the immuneACCESS table is reduced to in-frame sequences with V and J assigned. These tables do not hold every clone; where another copy was compared, an unresolved V gene accounts for under half, and the others remain unexplained. The sample table records fewer than 30,000 clones; over 70% of these occur just once. 16% of the sample rests with the top ten. Specimen: peripheral blood. These receptors all stem from a woman aged 55-70 years with acute or convalescent COVID-19.

The chain joins TRBV28 to TRBJ2-3; D gene unclear. CDR1 is MDHEN and CDR2 is SYDVKM in the germline V gene. The V gene lost 5 bases and the J gene lost 0 bases, with 15 bases spanning the gap. CDR3 length: 16 amino acids. The DNA for the CDR3 is TGTGCCAGCAGTCTTCGCGCACTCCTAAGCACAGATACGCAGTATTTT. Amino acids: CASSLRALLSTDTQYF.

The chain employs TRBV7-2 and TRBJ2-6; 8 bases align to TRBD1. V was clipped by 3 bases and J by 0 bases; unmatched bases: 7. The CDR3 spans 18 residues. The germline V gene has CDR1 SGHTA and CDR2 FQGNSA. The CDR3, as DNA: TGTGCCAGCAGCTTTCGCGGACAGGGAAGCTCTGGGGCCAACGTCCTGACTTTC. Its translation is CASSFRGQGSSGANVLTF.

The chain couples TRBV7-2 to TRBJ1-2, with D perhaps TRBD1 (5 bases). Trimming took 0 bases from V and 0 from J, leaving 11 bases between them. The germline gives CDR1 SGHTA, CDR2 FQGNSA. This CDR3 has 16 residues. The CDR3 nucleotides read TGTGCCAGCAGCTTAGCGTGGGGCCGAGCTAACTATGGCTACACCTTC. Protein sequence: CASSLAWGRANYGYTF.

The chain carries TRBV28 and TRBJ1-2, with D perhaps TRBD1 (6 bases). This CDR3 has 13 amino acids. Trimming removed 3 bases at V and 7 bases at J, with 12 bases between. Germline CDR1 is MDHEN and CDR2 is SYDVKM. CDR3 sequence (DNA): TGTGCCAGCAGTTTGCCGAACAGGGCTGGCTACACCTTC. This sequence encodes CASSLPNRAGYTF.

The chain has TRBV25-1 and TRBJ2-2; TRBD2 is a possible D gene (5 bases). Germline values: CDR1 MGHDK, CDR2 SYGVNS. Trimming took 3 bases from V and 5 from J, leaving 10 bases between them. CDR3 size: 14 residues. Here the CDR3 DNA reads TGTGCCAGCAGTGAGGACTTTGAAACCGGGGAGCTGTTTTTT. Protein: CASSEDFETGELFF.

Comment on this clone: In the same sample, other DNA sequences code for this CDR3. This sequence joins TRBV6-5 and TRBJ2-7, with 7 positions matching TRBD1. V shed 2 bases, J shed 0 bases, and the junction held 1 base outside the gene matches. The germline V gene has CDR1 MNHEY and CDR2 SVGAGI. The CDR3 is 14 amino acids. The CDR3 region is CASSYRDSSYEQYF. CDR3 nucleotide sequence: TGTGCCAGCAGTTACCGGGACAGCTCCTACGAGCAGTACTTC.

The chain carries TRBV28 and TRBJ2-6, with D possibly matching TRBD2 (5 bases). The CDR3 is made up of 15 amino acids. Germline-derived CDR1 and CDR2 are MDHEN and SYDVKM. V was pared by 5 bases and J by 2 bases, with 10 bases between. The CDR3 region has the DNA TGTGCCAGCAGTACTCCTAGCCCTGGGGCCAACGTCCTGACTTTC. Residues: CASSTPSPGANVLTF.